The 30 T cell receptor beta chains in this list originate from one sample, sequenced in a study of shared clonotypes between healthy human individuals. CD45RO-negative, CCR7-positively selected cells formed the naive CD8 fraction, excluding terminally differentiated effector memory CD45RA+ cells. Profiled with immunoSEQ multiplex PCR; TCRdb holds only in-frame clones, not every one. The table shows hundreds of thousands of clones, with roughly nine tenths occurring only once. Sequencing was done on a sample of naive CD8+ T cells sorted from blood. These receptors were taken from a man aged 30 to 45 in good health.

The chain couples TRBV21-1 to TRBJ2-1; the listed D gene, TRBD2, was not tested against the DNA. TRBV21-1 is a pseudogene. This CDR3 spans 16 amino acids. The CDR3 region is CASSKLDQGGYNEQFF. The CDR3 region has the DNA TGTGCCAGCAGCAAACTCGACCAAGGAGGGTACAATGAGCAGTTCTTC.

This clone occurred once. The rearrangement uses TRBV4-1 and TRBJ1-2; D is undetermined. The V end was cut by 3 bases, the J end by 8 bases, with 16 bases between. The germline V gene encodes CDR1 MGHRA and CDR2 YSYEKL. The length of the CDR3 is 14 residues. CDR3 sequence (DNA): TGCGCCAGCAGCCAGGCTCAACTAGGTTGGGGCTACACCTTC. This translates into CASSQAQLGWGYTF.

The gene calls are TRBV27 and TRBJ1-4, with TRBD1 as a possible D gene (6 bases). Trimming took 6 bases from V and 0 from J, leaving 17 bases between them. Germline assignment: CDR1 MNHEY and CDR2 SMNVEV (reference sequence). The CDR3 contains 17 residues. The CDR3 DNA reads as TGTGCCAGCAGAATGACCTATGGGGGCACAACTAATGAAAAACTGTTTTTT. This gives the protein CASRMTYGGTTNEKLFF.

J is TRBJ2-3 and V is TRBV9, with 7 bases aligning to TRBD1. Germline V gene lookup returns CDR1 SGDLS and CDR2 YYNGEE. The CDR3 consists of 15 residues. With V trimmed by 0 bases and J by 2 bases, 3 bases remained unmatched. For the CDR3, the DNA is TGTGCCAGCAGCGTAGGACAGGGCACCACAGATACGCAGTATTTT. Translation gives CASSVGQGTTDTQYF.

As concerns this clone: Other DNA sequences of this sample code for an identical CDR3. The rearrangement joins TRBV19 to TRBJ2-7; TRBD2 aligns across 10 bases. Trimming at V came to 4 bases and at J to 0 bases, leaving 0 bases not matched to a gene. Germline V gene lookup returns CDR1 LNHDA and CDR2 SQIVND (reference sequence). This CDR3 has 14 amino acids. The CDR3 loop reads CASSTSGSSYEQYF. The DNA for the CDR3 is TGTGCCAGTAGTACTAGCGGGAGCTCCTACGAGCAGTACTTC.

Points on this clone: The junction departs from the called germline gene at one end, perhaps through a read error. V usage is TRBV5-1 and J usage is TRBJ2-1; 12 nucleotides line up with TRBD2. Germline V gene lookup returns CDR1 SGHRS and CDR2 YFSETQ. CDR3 length equals 17 residues. CDR3 DNA: TGCGCCAGCAGTTTGGGGCCAACTAGCGGGAGGAGGGGTGAGCAGTTCTTC. It encodes CASSLGPTSGRRGEQFF.

This sequence joins TRBV6-1 and TRBJ1-4, with 7 bases lining up with TRBD1. The V segment lost 4 bases and the J segment 6 bases; nucleotides outside the gene matches: 11. This CDR3 has 16 amino acids. Per the germline V gene, CDR1 is MNHNS and CDR2 is SASEGT. The CDR3 DNA reads as TGTGCCAGCAGTGGGTTGGACAGGCCAATCGATGAAAAACTGTTTTTT. Translated, it gives CASSGLDRPIDEKLFF.

This clone came up a few times. The CDR3 loop reads CASSDRINEQFF. In DNA, the CDR3 is TGTGCCAGCAGTGACAGGATCAATGAGCAGTTCTTC. The V and J genes are TRBV2 and TRBJ2-1, with D unclear. The germline V and J ends were trimmed by 3 bases and 6 bases, with 6 bases remaining between them. Germline loops: CDR1 SNHLY, CDR2 FYNNEI. The CDR3 contains 12 residues.

The CDR3 nucleotides read TGTGCCAGCAGCGGGGTATACAGGGGGCTGGAGACAGATACGCAGTATTTT. As protein: CASSGVYRGLETDTQYF. This chain connects TRBV9 to TRBJ2-3; 9 bases align to TRBD1. The germline V gene has CDR1 SGDLS and CDR2 YYNGEE. With V trimmed by 3 bases and J by 3 bases, 11 bases remained unmatched. The CDR3 runs 17 residues.

This clone occurred once. This chain connects TRBV7-9 to TRBJ1-1; D is undetermined. Deletions cut 5 bases from V and 5 bases from J, with 9 bases between. Germline CDR1 reads SEHNR; CDR2 reads FQNEAQ (reference sequence). The CDR3 has 12 amino acids. The CDR3 is CASSPRQTEAFF. The CDR3 region has the DNA TGTGCCAGCAGCCCCCGGCAAACTGAAGCTTTCTTT. The whole variable domain, remainder taken from reference TRBV7-9 and TRBJ1-1, is DTGVSQNPRHKITKRGQNVTFRCDPISEHNRLYWYRQTLGQGPEFLTYFQNEAQLEKSRLLSDRFSAERPKGSFSTLEIQRTEQGDSAMYLCASSPRQTEAFFGQGTRLTVV.

The J gene is TRBJ2-7, the V gene TRBV27; TRBD2 is a possible D gene (5 bases). V was clipped by 2 bases and J by 3 bases, with 17 bases between them. This CDR3 region has 16 residues. The germline V gene has CDR1 MNHEY and CDR2 SMNVEV (reference sequence). The CDR3 DNA follows: TGTGCCAGCAGTTTAGGGAGCCGTCGAGCCTTCTACGAGCAGTACTTC. This encodes CASSLGSRRAFYEQYF.

The J gene is TRBJ2-1, the V gene TRBV29-1; 9 nucleotides agree with TRBD1. Germline CDR1 SQVTM, CDR2 ANQGSEA. The CDR3 contains 14 residues. V lost 7 bases, J lost 4 bases, and 8 bases stayed unmatched. This CDR3 is CSGRIQGAYNEQFF. DNA for the CDR3: TGCAGCGGGCGAATACAGGGGGCATACAATGAGCAGTTCTTC.

This rearrangement joins TRBV4-2 to TRBJ2-1; 11 nucleotides align to TRBD2. The length of the CDR3 is 16 residues. V shed 0 bases and J 8 bases; nucleotides not matched to a gene: 6. Looked up from germline, CDR1 is LGHNA and CDR2 is YNFKEQ. The CDR3 bases are TGTGCCAGCAGCCAAGAGTCTAGCGGGAGGAGGCATGAGCAGTTCTTC. Translated: CASSQESSGRRHEQFF.

This clone was counted only a few times. Other nucleotide sequences in the sample specify the same CDR3. The chain recombines TRBV6-5 with TRBJ2-5; D gene unclear. The CDR3 has 11 residues. V lost 6 bases, J lost 4 bases, and 6 bases lay in between. CDR1 and CDR2 (germline): MNHEY, SVGAGI. In DNA form, the CDR3 reads TGTGCCAGCAGCCCAGGAGAGACCCAGTACTTC. Its protein is CASSPGETQYF.

Comments on this clone: Other DNA sequences from this sample encode an identical CDR3 as well. This sequence joins TRBV9 and TRBJ2-7; D gene uncertain. The CDR3 length is 13 residues. CDR1 and CDR2 from the germline V gene are SGDLS and YYNGEE. The germline V and J ends were trimmed by 0 bases and 2 bases, with 6 bases remaining between them. Here the CDR3 DNA reads TGTGCCAGCAGCGTAGGTGGTCCCTACGAGCAGTACTTC. This codes for CASSVGGPYEQYF.

With regard to this clone: The same CDR3 arises from other DNA sequences in this sample as well. J is TRBJ2-2 and V is TRBV7-9; weak D call: TRBD1 (6 bases). V gave up 4 bases and J gave up 8 bases, with 20 bases separating them. Germline V gives CDR1 SEHNR, CDR2 FQNEAQ (reference sequence). The CDR3 spans 16 residues. DNA for the CDR3: TGTGCCAGCAGCTCCCTCCGGGACATAGCGAGGGGGGAGCTGTTTTTT. Its protein product is CASSSLRDIARGELFF.

This rearrangement joins TRBV28 to TRBJ2-7, with 7 bases that match TRBD2. V was pared by 2 bases and J by 3 bases, with 4 bases of the junction left unmatched. The CDR3 covers 14 residues. CDR1 is MDHEN, CDR2 SYDVKM, per germline. The CDR3 sequence: CASSLIAGFYEQYF. CDR3 in DNA: TGTGCCAGCAGTTTAATAGCGGGCTTCTACGAGCAGTACTTC.

This chain uses TRBV28 with TRBJ2-1; 12 bases map to TRBD2. Germline CDR1 reads MDHEN; CDR2 reads SYDVKM. Trimming removed 2 bases from V and 5 bases from J; junction bases left unmatched: 4. CDR3 length: 16 amino acids. The CDR3 bases are TGTGCCAGCAGTTTACTAGCGGGAGGGGTAGACAATGAGCAGTTCTTC. Residues: CASSLLAGGVDNEQFF.

This chain links TRBV7-9 with TRBJ2-1; weak D call: TRBD1 (6 bases). In germline, CDR1 is SEHNR, CDR2 FQNEAQ (reference sequence). CDR3 size: 16 residues. Trimming took off 5 bases at V and 1 base at J, with 15 bases between the two ends. CDR3 protein: CASSPSSGVSYNEQFF. The CDR3 coding sequence is TGTGCCAGCAGCCCTTCTTCAGGGGTGTCCTACAATGAGCAGTTCTTC.

The rearrangement joins TRBV5-6 to TRBJ2-3; D gene unclear. The CDR3 sequence is 15 residues long. CDR1 SGHDT and CDR2 YYEEEE come from the germline V gene. V shed 5 bases and J shed 1 base, with 14 bases lying between them. The chain's CDR3 is CASSFGRSGTDTQYF. In DNA, the CDR3 is TGTGCCAGCAGTTTTGGTAGATCAGGCACAGATACGCAGTATTTT.

This chain uses TRBV7-2 with TRBJ2-4, with TRBD1 as a possible D gene (6 bases). The V gene's germline CDR1 is SGHTA and CDR2 FQGNSA. Trimming pared 1 base from V and 0 bases from J, leaving 10 bases between. The CDR3 is 16 residues long. For the CDR3, the DNA is TGTGCCAGCAGCTTAGGGTGGGGGCTAGCCAAAAACATTCAGTACTTC. Translating it yields CASSLGWGLAKNIQYF.

This chain joins TRBV7-7 and TRBJ2-2; D not certain. The CDR3 totals 13 residues. Trimming pared 1 base from V and 7 bases from J, leaving 7 bases between. Germline CDR1 reads SSHAT; CDR2 reads FNYEAQ (reference sequence). CDR3 nucleotide sequence: TGTGCCAGCAGCTTAGACCTAAGCGGGGAGCTGTTTTTT. Translated: CASSLDLSGELFF.

Details on this clone: This same CDR3 is encoded by further DNA sequences in the sample. V and J are TRBV27 and TRBJ2-7; D gene uncertain. CDR1 is MNHEY and CDR2 is SMNVEV in the germline V gene (reference sequence). V lost 3 bases to trimming and J lost 2 bases, with 8 bases between them. CDR3 length equals 13 residues. In DNA, the CDR3 is TGTGCCAGCAGTTTGAGTGCACCCTACGAGCAGTACTTC. Translation gives CASSLSAPYEQYF.

The rearrangement joins TRBV27 to TRBJ1-5, with TRBD1 identical over 7 bases. Per the germline V gene, CDR1 is MNHEY and CDR2 is SMNVEV (reference sequence). The CDR3 runs 15 residues. Trimming took 7 bases from V and 4 from J; bases not matched to a gene: 10. The DNA for the CDR3 is TGTGCCAGCAAAAATACTGGGGACAGTAATCAGCCCCAGCATTTT. Its protein is CASKNTGDSNQPQHF.

The chain employs TRBV25-1 and TRBJ2-7; TRBD2 aligns across 7 bases. CDR1 and CDR2 from the germline V gene are MGHDK and SYGVNS. CDR3 length: 13 residues. The trim removed 10 bases at V and 2 bases at J, leaving 8 bases unmatched. CDR3 coding DNA: TGTGCCACCGAGGGAGGGAGACCCTACGAGCAGTACTTC. Its translation is CATEGGRPYEQYF.

The chain employs TRBV15 and TRBJ2-5, with 9 bases that match TRBD1. Trimming cost V 5 bases and J 4 bases; bases outside gene matches: 8. Per germline, CDR1 LNHNV and CDR2 YYDKDF (reference sequence). The CDR3 has 15 amino acids. The CDR3: CATSGYRQGVETQYF. The CDR3, as DNA: TGTGCCACCAGCGGATATCGACAGGGGGTAGAGACCCAGTACTTC.

V usage is TRBV7-9 and J usage is TRBJ2-1, with 10 bases matching TRBD2. Germline V gives CDR1 SEHNR, CDR2 FQNEAQ (reference sequence). The CDR3 is 16 amino acids. J lost 8 bases, V lost 2 bases, and 9 bases had no gene match. CDR3: CASSLRIAGGGDEQFF. The CDR3 bases are TGTGCCAGCAGCTTAAGGATAGCGGGAGGCGGGGATGAGCAGTTCTTC. Full variable domain (outside the CDR3, taken from reference TRBV7-9 and TRBJ2-1): DTGVSQNPRHKITKRGQNVTFRCDPISEHNRLYWYRQTLGQGPEFLTYFQNEAQLEKSRLLSDRFSAERPKGSFSTLEIQRTEQGDSAMYLCASSLRIAGGGDEQFFGPGTRLTVL.

This sequence joins TRBV2 and TRBJ2-7; weak D call: TRBD1 (5 bases). CDR1 and CDR2 from the germline V gene are SNHLY and FYNNEI. The CDR3 runs to 13 residues. Between the trimmed V and J ends, which lost 6 bases and 2 bases, there was a span of 11 bases. Written as DNA, the CDR3 is TGTGCCAGCAGCAGCTGGGGCGCCTACGAGCAGTACTTC. Protein sequence: CASSSWGAYEQYF.

The J gene is TRBJ2-7, the V gene TRBV10-2, with no clear D. Germline V gene lookup returns CDR1 WSHSY and CDR2 SAAADI. This CDR3 spans 13 amino acids. Trimming left V 3 bases short and J 2 bases short, with 8 bases between. The CDR3 DNA sequence: TGCGCCAGCAGTGAAACGGAACCCTACGAGCAGTACTTC. Protein product: CASSETEPYEQYF.

A few counts support this clone. V gene TRBV28 combines with J gene TRBJ1-5; maybe TRBD1 (5 bases). The germline CDR1 and CDR2 sequences are MDHEN and SYDVKM. The CDR3 is 13 amino acids. The germline V and J ends were trimmed by 6 bases and 6 bases, with 12 bases remaining between them. The CDR3 sequence is CASSPGIGQPQHF. As DNA, the CDR3 is TGTGCCAGCAGCCCAGGGATCGGTCAGCCCCAGCATTTT. Full variable domain (missing parts from reference TRBV28 and TRBJ1-5): DVKVTQSSRYLVKRTGEKVFLECVQDMDHENMFWYRQDPGLGLRLIYFSYDVKMKEKGDIPEGYSVSREKKERFSLILESASTNQTSMYLCASSPGIGQPQHFGDGTRLSIL.